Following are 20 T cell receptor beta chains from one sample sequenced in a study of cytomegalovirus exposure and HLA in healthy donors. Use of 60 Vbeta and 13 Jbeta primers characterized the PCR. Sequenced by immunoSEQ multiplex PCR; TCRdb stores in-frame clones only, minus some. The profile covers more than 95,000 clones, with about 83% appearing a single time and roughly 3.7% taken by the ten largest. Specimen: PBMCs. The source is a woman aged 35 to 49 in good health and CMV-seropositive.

The CDR3 DNA reads as TGCGCCAGCAGCCAAGGGTCTAGGGGCCCCTATGGCTACACCTTC. This sequence encodes CASSQGSRGPYGYTF. The chain is built from TRBV4-3 and TRBJ1-2; D might be TRBD1 (5 bases). Trimming left V 1 base short and J 4 bases short, with 13 bases between. CDR1 LGHNA and CDR2 YSLEER come from the germline V gene. This CDR3 has 15 residues.

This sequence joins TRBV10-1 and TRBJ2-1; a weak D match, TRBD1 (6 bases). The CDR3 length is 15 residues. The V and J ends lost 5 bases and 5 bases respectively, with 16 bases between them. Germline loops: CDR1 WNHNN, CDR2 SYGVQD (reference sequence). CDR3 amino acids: CASSKSGTFDNEQFF. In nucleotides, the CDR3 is TGCGCCAGCAGTAAATCCGGGACATTTGACAATGAGCAGTTCTTC.

The CDR3 DNA is TGTGCCAGTAGTATACGAGTATATAGCAATCAGCCCCAGCATTTT. Translating it yields CASSIRVYSNQPQHF. V and J are TRBV19 and TRBJ1-5; D is uncertain. V was trimmed by 2 bases and J by 0 bases, leaving 8 bases between them. Per the germline V gene, CDR1 is LNHDA and CDR2 is SQIVND (reference sequence). The CDR3 sequence is 15 residues long.

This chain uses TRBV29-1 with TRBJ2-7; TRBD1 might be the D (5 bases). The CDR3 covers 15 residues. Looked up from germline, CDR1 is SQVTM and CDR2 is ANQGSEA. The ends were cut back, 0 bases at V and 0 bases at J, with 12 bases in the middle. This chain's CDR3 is CSVEEARASSYEQYF. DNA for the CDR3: TGCAGCGTTGAAGAAGCCAGGGCCAGCTCCTACGAGCAGTACTTC.

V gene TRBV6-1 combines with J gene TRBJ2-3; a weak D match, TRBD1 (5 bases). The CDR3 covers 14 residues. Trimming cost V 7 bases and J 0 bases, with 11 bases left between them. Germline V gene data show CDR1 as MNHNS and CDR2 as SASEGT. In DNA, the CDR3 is TGTGCCAGCAAACGGACACATAGCACAGATACGCAGTATTTT. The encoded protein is CASKRTHSTDTQYF.

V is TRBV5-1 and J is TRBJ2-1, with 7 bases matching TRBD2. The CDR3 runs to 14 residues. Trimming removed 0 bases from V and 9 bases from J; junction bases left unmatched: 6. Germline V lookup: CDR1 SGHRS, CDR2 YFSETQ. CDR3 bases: TGCGCCAGCAGCTTGGAGGCGGGAGTTGGTGAGCAGTTCTTC. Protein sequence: CASSLEAGVGEQFF.

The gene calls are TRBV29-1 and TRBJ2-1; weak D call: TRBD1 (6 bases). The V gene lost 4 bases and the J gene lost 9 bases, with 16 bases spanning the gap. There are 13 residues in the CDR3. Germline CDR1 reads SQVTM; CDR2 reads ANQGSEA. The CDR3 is CSVGESRGSEQFF. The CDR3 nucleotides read TGCAGCGTTGGGGAATCTAGGGGGAGTGAGCAGTTCTTC.

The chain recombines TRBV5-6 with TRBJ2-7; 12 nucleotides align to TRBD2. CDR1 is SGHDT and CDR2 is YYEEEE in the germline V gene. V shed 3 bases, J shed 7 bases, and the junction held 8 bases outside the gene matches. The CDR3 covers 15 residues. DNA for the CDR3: TGTGCCAGCAGCTGGGGTCCGACTAGCGGGAGAGAGCAGTACTTC. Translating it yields CASSWGPTSGREQYF.

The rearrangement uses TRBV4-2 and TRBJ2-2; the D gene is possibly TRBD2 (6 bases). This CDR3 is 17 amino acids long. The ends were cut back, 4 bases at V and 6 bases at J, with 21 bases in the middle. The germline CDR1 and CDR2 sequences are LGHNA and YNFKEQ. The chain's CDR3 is CASSRENAARDPGELFF. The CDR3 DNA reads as TGTGCCAGCAGCCGCGAGAACGCGGCGCGGGACCCCGGGGAGCTGTTTTTT.

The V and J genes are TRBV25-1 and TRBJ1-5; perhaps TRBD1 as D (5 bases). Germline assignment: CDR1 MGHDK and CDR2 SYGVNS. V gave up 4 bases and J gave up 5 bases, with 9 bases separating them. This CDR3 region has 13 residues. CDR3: CASSGQGYQPQHF. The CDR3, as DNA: TGTGCCAGCAGTGGGCAGGGTTATCAGCCCCAGCATTTT.

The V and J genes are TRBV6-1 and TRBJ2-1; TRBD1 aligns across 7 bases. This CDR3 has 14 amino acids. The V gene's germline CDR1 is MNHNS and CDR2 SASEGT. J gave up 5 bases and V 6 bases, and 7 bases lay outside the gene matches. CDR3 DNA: TGTGCCAGCAGAATCGGACAGGCCCACAATGAGCAGTTCTTC. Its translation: CASRIGQAHNEQFF.

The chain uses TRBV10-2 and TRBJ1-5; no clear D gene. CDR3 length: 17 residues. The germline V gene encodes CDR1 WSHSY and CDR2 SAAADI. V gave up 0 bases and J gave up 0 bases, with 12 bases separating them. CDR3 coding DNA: TGCGCCAGCAGTGAGTCCGCGGGCAGGATTAGCAATCAGCCCCAGCATTTT. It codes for CASSESAGRISNQPQHF.

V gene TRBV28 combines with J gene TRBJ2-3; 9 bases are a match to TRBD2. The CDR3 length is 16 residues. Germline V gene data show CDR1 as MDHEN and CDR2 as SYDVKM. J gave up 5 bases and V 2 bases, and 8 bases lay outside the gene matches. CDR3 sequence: CASSLGAGGLGDTQYF. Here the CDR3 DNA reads TGTGCCAGCAGTTTAGGAGCGGGAGGTTTGGGAGATACGCAGTATTTT.

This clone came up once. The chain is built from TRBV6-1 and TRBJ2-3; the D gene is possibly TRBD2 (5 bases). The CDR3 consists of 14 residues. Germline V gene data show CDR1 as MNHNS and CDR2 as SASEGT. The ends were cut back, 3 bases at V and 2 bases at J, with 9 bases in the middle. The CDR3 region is CASSDGLNTDTQYF. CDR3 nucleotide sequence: TGTGCCAGCAGTGACGGACTGAACACAGATACGCAGTATTTT.

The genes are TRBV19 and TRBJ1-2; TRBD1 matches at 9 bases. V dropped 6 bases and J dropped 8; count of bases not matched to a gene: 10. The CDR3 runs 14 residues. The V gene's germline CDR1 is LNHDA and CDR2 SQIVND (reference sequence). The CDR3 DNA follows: TGTGCCAGTAGCCCCTCGGGACAGGGTACGGGCTACACCTTC. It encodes CASSPSGQGTGYTF.

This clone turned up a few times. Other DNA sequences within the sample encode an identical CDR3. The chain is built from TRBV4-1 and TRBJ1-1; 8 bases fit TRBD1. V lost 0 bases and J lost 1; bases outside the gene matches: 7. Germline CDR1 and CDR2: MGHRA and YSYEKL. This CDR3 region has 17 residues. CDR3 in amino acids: CASSQDRQGAQNTEAFF. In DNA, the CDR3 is TGCGCCAGCAGCCAAGATAGGCAGGGGGCGCAGAACACTGAAGCTTTCTTT.

The CDR3 DNA sequence: TGTGCCTGGAGTGTACAGGGTCGAGAAAAACTGTTTTTT. The encoded protein is CAWSVQGREKLFF. J is TRBJ1-4 and V is TRBV30; weak D call: TRBD1 (6 bases). CDR1 and CDR2 (germline): GTSNPN, SVGIG (reference sequence). V was pared by 0 bases and J by 8 bases, with 10 bases between. This CDR3 region has 13 residues.

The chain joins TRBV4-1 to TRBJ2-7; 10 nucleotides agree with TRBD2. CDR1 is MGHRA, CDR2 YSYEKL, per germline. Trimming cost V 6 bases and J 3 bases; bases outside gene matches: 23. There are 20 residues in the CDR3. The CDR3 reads CASSRVKGSSGRGGHYEQYF. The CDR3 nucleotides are TGCGCCAGCAGTCGTGTCAAGGGTTCTAGCGGGAGAGGGGGGCACTACGAGCAGTACTTC.

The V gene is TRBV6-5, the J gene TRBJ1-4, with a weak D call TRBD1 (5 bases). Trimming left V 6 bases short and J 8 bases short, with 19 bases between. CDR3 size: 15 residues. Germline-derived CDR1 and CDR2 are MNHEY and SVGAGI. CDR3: CASRSLGGSEEKLFF. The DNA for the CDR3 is TGTGCCAGCAGATCATTGGGGGGTTCAGAGGAAAAACTGTTTTTT.

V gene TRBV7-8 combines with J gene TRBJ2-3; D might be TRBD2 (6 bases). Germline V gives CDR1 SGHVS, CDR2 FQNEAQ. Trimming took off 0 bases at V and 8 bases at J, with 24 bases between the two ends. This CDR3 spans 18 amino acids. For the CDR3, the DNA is TGTGCCAGCAGCTTAGCGGAAGGGAGGAGCGGCCCTGGTATTACGCAGTATTTT. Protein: CASSLAEGRSGPGITQYF.